The 22 T cell receptor beta chains below were found in one sample sequenced in a study of OX40 agonist ivuxolimab in advanced cancers. Libraries were prepared by immunoSEQ multiplex PCR; TCRdb keeps only in-frame clonotypes and omits some of them. The sample shows approximately 74,000 clones, about 93% of them seen only once. The input for sequencing was CD4+ or CD8+ T cells sorted from blood, taken in a trial of the OX40 agonist ivuxolimab. These TCRs come from an adult with an advanced solid tumor such as melanoma, head and neck, liver or kidney cancer.

The genes are TRBV11-2 and TRBJ1-1; the match to TRBD1 covers 7 bases. The trim removed 5 bases at V and 1 base at J, leaving 13 bases unmatched. Per germline, CDR1 SGHAT and CDR2 FQNNGV. The CDR3 consists of 17 residues. CDR3 sequence: CASSGGQVGLQNTEAFF. CDR3 sequence (DNA): TGTGCCAGCAGCGGAGGACAGGTAGGGCTCCAGAACACTGAAGCTTTCTTT.

In its sample, this clone was seen a few times. This chain's CDR3 is CATSRGRDYSYEQYF. The CDR3 region has the DNA TGTGCCACCAGCAGAGGCCGGGACTACTCCTACGAGCAGTACTTC. The J gene is TRBJ2-7, the V gene TRBV15; TRBD2 aligns across 7 bases. The J segment lost 0 bases and the V segment lost 1 base, leaving 3 bases of the junction unmatched. This CDR3 has 15 amino acids. The V gene's germline CDR1 is LNHNV and CDR2 YYDKDF (reference sequence).

The V and J genes are TRBV28 and TRBJ2-7; D might be TRBD1 (6 bases). The germline CDR1 and CDR2 sequences are MDHEN and SYDVKM. Trimming removed 2 bases from V and 6 bases from J, with 8 bases in between. This CDR3 contains 12 residues. As DNA, the CDR3 is TGTGCCAGCAGTTTAAGGGGGTTCGAGCAGTACTTC. It codes for CASSLRGFEQYF.

The chain employs TRBV29-1 and TRBJ2-3, with 11 bases fitting TRBD2. Germline loops: CDR1 SQVTM, CDR2 ANQGSEA. V dropped 6 bases and J dropped 3; count of bases not matched to a gene: 5. CDR3 length: 14 residues. CDR3 nucleotides: TGCAGCGTGGCTACTAGCGGGAGAACAGATACGCAGTATTTT. Translated, it gives CSVATSGRTDTQYF.

The V and J genes are TRBV10-3 and TRBJ1-2, with a weak D call TRBD1 (6 bases). The CDR3 loop spans 13 amino acids. V dropped 4 bases and J dropped 3 bases, with 9 bases sitting between them. CDR1 and CDR2 from the germline V gene are ENHRY and SYGVKD. CDR3: CAISAGDDYGYTF. CDR3 DNA: TGTGCCATCAGTGCAGGGGACGACTATGGCTACACCTTC.

With regard to this clone: One end of the junction fails to match germline, which may point to a read error. Other nucleotide sequences from this sample produce the same CDR3. The chain joins TRBV12-5 to TRBJ2-1; D remains ambiguous. CDR3 length equals 16 residues. Germline CDR1 and CDR2: LGHNT and FRNRAP. CDR3 nucleotide sequence: TGTGCTAGTGGTTTGGTATCTTCGAGCTCCTACAATGAGCAATTCTTC. The encoded protein is CASGLVSSSSYNEQFF.

On this clone: A read error may produce the germline difference seen at one junction end. The rearrangement joins TRBV6-1 to TRBJ2-4, with 9 bases matching TRBD1. This CDR3 region has 12 residues. Germline CDR1 reads MNHNS; CDR2 reads SASEGT. The CDR3, as DNA: TGTGCCAGCAGTGTAACCCCCGGGACAGGGTTTTTC. Its translation is CASSVTPGTGFF.

The CDR3 region has the DNA TGTGCGGTCCGGGCCGTCGGGGAGCTGTTTTTT. Amino acid sequence: CAVRAVGELFF. The V gene is TRBV30, the J gene TRBJ2-2; D not resolved. CDR1 GTSNPN and CDR2 SVGIG come from the germline V gene (reference sequence). The CDR3 totals 11 residues.

For this clone: Other DNA sequences from this sample encode an identical CDR3 as well. The J gene is TRBJ1-2, the V gene TRBV11-2; D gene uncertain. Germline-derived CDR1 and CDR2 are SGHAT and FQNNGV. V lost 3 bases and J lost 8, with 13 bases in between. CDR3 size: 13 residues. The CDR3: CASSLVDGRGYTF. DNA for the CDR3: TGTGCCAGCAGCTTGGTGGACGGCCGCGGCTACACCTTC.

The chain combines TRBV6-6 with TRBJ2-7; 7 bases fit TRBD1. Germline assignment: CDR1 MNHNY and CDR2 SVGAGI (reference sequence). V was clipped by 4 bases and J by 6 bases; unmatched bases: 9. The CDR3 sequence is 14 residues long. In nucleotides, the CDR3 is TGTGCCAGCAGTTCATACAGGGGTTCGGGCGAGCAGTACTTC. It translates to CASSSYRGSGEQYF.

This sequence joins TRBV9 and TRBJ2-3; D might be TRBD2 (5 bases). The CDR3 covers 17 residues. Trimming removed 0 bases from V and 1 base from J, with 15 bases in between. Germline V gene sequence: CDR1 SGDLS, CDR2 YYNGEE. The CDR3 sequence: CASSVGVANAGTDTQYF. CDR3 nucleotide sequence: TGTGCCAGCAGCGTAGGAGTAGCGAATGCGGGCACAGATACGCAGTATTTT.

The genes are TRBV7-9 and TRBJ2-6, with 7 bases that match TRBD1. V dropped 5 bases and J dropped 2; count of bases not matched to a gene: 9. Germline V gene lookup returns CDR1 SEHNR and CDR2 FQNEAQ (reference sequence). This CDR3 is built from 17 residues. The CDR3 DNA sequence: TGTGCCAGCAGCCCCGGACAGGCAACTGCTGGGGCCAACGTCCTGACTTTC. Protein: CASSPGQATAGANVLTF.

V gene TRBV7-6 combines with J gene TRBJ2-1; D not resolved. Per the germline V gene, CDR1 is SGHVS and CDR2 is FNYEAQ. V lost 8 bases to trimming and J lost 2 bases, with 19 bases between them. CDR3 size: 16 residues. CDR3 amino acids: CASSPGWSRAYNEQFF. CDR3 bases: TGTGCCAGCTCCCCAGGTTGGTCGCGAGCCTACAATGAGCAGTTCTTC. Full variable domain (rest looked up from reference TRBV7-6 and TRBJ2-1): GAGVSQSPRYKVTKRGQDVALRCDPISGHVSLYWYRQALGQGPEFLTYFNYEAQQDKSGLPNDRFSAERPEGSISTLTIQRTEQRDSAMYRCASSPGWSRAYNEQFFGPGTRLTVL.

To note about this clone: The junction differs from germline at one of its ends, possibly a read error. This chain connects TRBV7-3 to TRBJ2-7; the D gene is possibly TRBD1 (6 bases). This CDR3 has 15 amino acids. CDR1 and CDR2 (germline): SGHTA, FQGTGA. Here the CDR3 DNA reads TGTGCCAGCAGCTCATCGGCAGGGGAACAGTACGTGCAGTACTTC. Translating it yields CASSSSAGEQYVQYF.

The J gene is TRBJ2-7, the V gene TRBV30, with 7 bases aligning to TRBD2. Germline CDR1 reads GTSNPN; CDR2 reads SVGIG (reference sequence). J lost 5 bases, V lost 3 bases, and 4 bases had no gene match. The CDR3 loop spans 12 amino acids. The CDR3 DNA follows: TGTGCCTGGAGCCGGGGAGGGAACGAGCAGTACTTC. Protein: CAWSRGGNEQYF.

The V gene is TRBV19, the J gene TRBJ2-7, with 9 bases lining up with TRBD1. The germline V gene has CDR1 LNHDA and CDR2 SQIVND (reference sequence). With V trimmed by 5 bases and J by 1 base, 6 bases remained unmatched. The length of the CDR3 is 15 residues. Here the CDR3 reads CASSAGTGKSYEQYF. CDR3 nucleotides: TGTGCCAGTAGTGCCGGGACAGGGAAGTCCTACGAGCAGTACTTC.

This rearrangement joins TRBV27 to TRBJ2-5; D tentatively fits TRBD1 or TRBD2 (5 bases each). The CDR3 runs 15 residues. CDR1 and CDR2 from the germline V gene are MNHEY and SMNVEV (reference sequence). V was clipped by 3 bases and J by 3 bases, with 14 bases between them. The CDR3 sequence is CASSFGGTVKETQYF. For the CDR3, the DNA is TGTGCCAGCAGTTTTGGGGGAACGGTGAAAGAGACCCAGTACTTC.

The chain employs TRBV29-1 and TRBJ2-5; D call uncertain. The length of the CDR3 is 10 residues. Germline CDR1 is SQVTM and CDR2 is ANQGSEA. V shed 4 bases and J shed 5 bases, with 5 bases lying between them. CDR3 loop: CSVVKETQYF. CDR3 DNA: TGCAGCGTTGTTAAGGAGACCCAGTACTTC.

V is TRBV9 and J is TRBJ1-4; D uncertain. CDR1 and CDR2 (germline): SGDLS, YYNGEE. V was pared by 0 bases and J by 0 bases, with 3 bases between. This CDR3 region has 14 residues. CDR3 nucleotide sequence: TGTGCCAGCAGCGTAGGACCAACTAATGAAAAACTGTTTTTT. This encodes CASSVGPTNEKLFF.

The chain links TRBV14 to TRBJ2-5; TRBD1 agrees at 11 bases. The J segment lost 2 bases and the V segment lost 9 bases, leaving 5 bases of the junction unmatched. Germline CDR1 and CDR2: SGHDN and FVKESK. The CDR3 covers 14 residues. In nucleotides, the CDR3 is TGTGCCAGTGCGCGGGACAGGGGGCAAGAGACCCAGTACTTC. Translating it yields CASARDRGQETQYF. Supplemented by reference TRBV14 and TRBJ2-5, the full variable domain reads EAGVTQFPSHSVIEKGQTVTLRCDPISGHDNLYWYRRVMGKEIKFLLHFVKESKQDESGMPNNRFLAERTGGTYSTLKVQPAELEDSGVYFCASARDRGQETQYFGPGTRLLVL.

This clone has just one count. This chain uses TRBV9 with TRBJ2-1, with unresolved D. The V gene's germline CDR1 is SGDLS and CDR2 YYNGEE. CDR3 length: 11 residues. Trimming removed 4 bases from V and 5 bases from J, with 4 bases in between. Here the CDR3 DNA reads TGTGCCAGCAGCCAAAACAATGAGCAGTTCTTC. Its protein product is CASSQNNEQFF.

This chain links TRBV12-2 with TRBJ2-3; TRBD2 reflects the table's D call only, with no check against the DNA. TRBV12-2 is annotated as a pseudogene. The CDR3 is 19 residues long. As DNA, the CDR3 is TGTGCAAGTCGCTTAGGGAAGCCGGGACTAGATTTCAGGGGGAATACGCAGTATTTT. This encodes CASRLGKPGLDFRGNTQYF.